The entry that follows covers one TCR beta chain sequence. Its target is unknown. PCR was performed using 60 Vbeta and 13 Jbeta primers. Using immunoSEQ multiplex PCR, the repertoire was profiled, and TCRdb retains in-frame clones only, with some absent. The sample lists about 170,000 clones; 75% to 85% were seen once. This cohort consisted of healthy bone marrow donors. This entry is derived from a study of cytomegalovirus exposure and HLA in healthy donors. Per the germline V gene, CDR1 is SEHNR and CDR2 is FQNEAQ (reference sequence). Trimming pared 7 bases from V and 13 bases from J, leaving 26 bases between. This CDR3 contains 16 residues. Overall study results and limits: Reports indicated that the classifier achieved high specificity and sensitivity in diagnosing cytomegalovirus status. Differences between HLA loci emerged in a later analysis of TCR association rates, with DRB1 most and HLA-C fewest.

This TCR derives from a young woman in good health and CMV-seropositive. Sequenced: PBMCs. This chain uses TRBV7-9 with TRBJ1-6; D is perhaps TRBD1 (6 bases). DNA for the CDR3: TGTGCCAGCACCGTCCAGACAGGACCCGTGCTCCTCCCCCTCCACTTT. Translating gives CASTVQTGPVLLPLHF.